Below, 11 T cell receptor beta chains from the same sample are listed, as sequenced in a study of siplizumab effects on memory and regulatory T cells. The cells of the mixed lymphocyte reaction underwent a roughly 6-day coculture at 37°C. Data came from immunoSEQ multiplex PCR; TCRdb stores just in-frame clones and leaves some out. The data show 9,500 to 15,000 clones, approximately 50% seen once. What these receptors recognize is not known. Sequenced input: CFSE-low (dividing) CD8+ T cells sorted from an allogeneic mixed lymphocyte reaction. All receptors come from a human donor in good health; the cells came from an allogeneic mixed lymphocyte reaction. Some clones in this sample may be carry-over from other donors' samples.

This clone is medium-sized within its sample. V is TRBV19 and J is TRBJ2-3; unclear D gene. This CDR3 is built from 11 residues. The V gene's germline CDR1 is LNHDA and CDR2 SQIVND (reference sequence). V lost 4 bases to trimming and J lost 14 bases, with 13 bases between them. CDR3 loop: CASSNHNSGYF. The CDR3 DNA sequence: TGTGCCAGTAGTAATCACAACTCGGGGTATTTT.

This clone was counted only a few times. This rearrangement joins TRBV10-3 to TRBJ1-2, with 8 bases matching TRBD1. The junction had 2 bases not matched to a gene; V was cut back by 3 bases and J by 2 bases. The CDR3 runs to 14 residues. Germline V CDR1 and CDR2: ENHRY, SYGVKD. The CDR3 DNA sequence: TGTGCCATCAGTGACCGGGACAGGAACTATGGCTACACCTTC. Translation: CAISDRDRNYGYTF.

The genes are TRBV5-8 and TRBJ1-5; TRBD1 is a possible D gene (5 bases). CDR1 and CDR2 (germline): SGHTS, YDEGEE. The V gene lost 1 base and the J gene lost 4 bases, with 12 bases spanning the gap. The CDR3 totals 15 residues. The CDR3 here is CASSLFREGNQPQHF. In DNA form, the CDR3 reads TGTGCCAGCAGCTTGTTCAGGGAGGGGAATCAGCCCCAGCATTTT. Full variable domain (rest looked up from reference TRBV5-8 and TRBJ1-5): EAGVTQSPTHLIKTRGQQATLRCSPISGHTSVYWYQQALGLGLQFLLWYDEGEERNRGNFPPRFSGRQFPNYSSELNVNALELEDSALYLCASSLFREGNQPQHFGDGTRLSIL.

This clone was observed a few times. The chain employs TRBV6-1 and TRBJ1-1; D unresolved. The germline V gene encodes CDR1 MNHNS and CDR2 SASEGT. The V and J ends lost 6 bases and 0 bases respectively, with 8 bases between them. The CDR3 covers 13 residues. The CDR3 reads CASRPNLNTEAFF. The CDR3 DNA reads TGTGCCAGCAGGCCAAATCTGAACACTGAAGCTTTCTTT.

The rearrangement joins TRBV5-1 to TRBJ1-1; D is perhaps TRBD1 (5 bases). The V end was cut by 1 base, the J end by 5 bases, with 24 bases between. The CDR3 runs to 18 residues. Per germline, CDR1 SGHRS and CDR2 YFSETQ. CDR3 nucleotides: TGCGCCAGCAGCTTGTTCCCCGGGGGTGGGGATGTGGGGACTGAAGCTTTCTTT. It is translated as CASSLFPGGGDVGTEAFF.

This clone is termed medium-sized (0.01 to 0.1%). The V call is TRBV30, the J call TRBJ1-1, with D unclear. The CDR3 totals 13 residues. In germline, CDR1 is GTSNPN, CDR2 SVGIG (reference sequence). V shed 2 bases and J shed 1 base, with 8 bases lying between them. CDR3 in amino acids: CAWSTLQNTEAFF. In DNA, the CDR3 is TGTGCCTGGAGTACCCTCCAGAACACTGAAGCTTTCTTT.

This clone was observed a few times. The V and J genes are TRBV2 and TRBJ2-7; a weak D match, TRBD1 (6 bases). Trimming cost V 7 bases and J 4 bases, with 11 bases left between them. This CDR3 contains 12 residues. Germline V gives CDR1 SNHLY, CDR2 FYNNEI. The DNA of the CDR3 is TGTGCCAGCAACAGGGATTGGTACGAGCAGTACTTC. It is translated as CASNRDWYEQYF.

The rearrangement links TRBV7-6 to TRBJ2-2; D gene ambiguous. The germline CDR1 and CDR2 sequences are SGHVS and FNYEAQ. V lost 2 bases to trimming and J lost 5 bases, with 15 bases between them. This CDR3 contains 16 residues. The CDR3 DNA reads TGTGCCAGCAGCTTACTATTGTCGGGCAGAACCGGGGAGCTGTTTTTT. Amino acid sequence: CASSLLLSGRTGELFF.

This clone has more than one count but fewer than ten. V gene TRBV4-1 combines with J gene TRBJ2-7, with 12 bases lining up with TRBD2. Looked up from germline, CDR1 is MGHRA and CDR2 is YSYEKL. The CDR3 totals 17 residues. V trimming: 3 bases; J trimming: 4 bases; junction bases outside the gene matches: 10. As DNA, the CDR3 is TGCGCCAGCAGCCACATTCATACTAGCGGGGGGCGGTACGAGCAGTACTTC. It translates to CASSHIHTSGGRYEQYF.

This clone rates as medium-sized. V usage is TRBV7-9 and J usage is TRBJ1-1; the D is unclear. Trimming removed 2 bases from V and 5 bases from J, with 6 bases in between. CDR3 size: 12 residues. Germline values: CDR1 SEHNR, CDR2 FQNEAQ (reference sequence). CDR3 in DNA: TGTGCCAGCAGCTTATTGAGGACTGAAGCTTTCTTT. Translated, it gives CASSLLRTEAFF.

The rearrangement joins TRBV14 to TRBJ2-5, with 7 bases matching TRBD2. The length of the CDR3 is 16 residues. Trimming cost V 4 bases and J 1 base; bases outside gene matches: 9. CDR1 and CDR2 from the germline V gene are SGHDN and FVKESK. The CDR3: CASSPFETSSQETQYF. The DNA for the CDR3 is TGTGCCAGCAGCCCGTTCGAGACTAGCAGCCAAGAGACCCAGTACTTC.